This TCR beta chain appears in the sequencing data of a study of blood T cell repertoires in COVID-19 (TCRdb year 2020). With respect to the entire study: Collaborator samples came from the United States, Italy and Spain and covered acute and convalescent phases of COVID-19. The prospective study material was composed of cDNA or gDNA derived from T cells, B-cell-depleted T cells, or PBMCs. The dataset comprised deeply sampled blood TCRbeta repertoires from subjects exposed to, actively infected with, or recovered from COVID-19. The repertoires were released in a freely available public database meant as a resource for research on the immune response to SARS-CoV-2. Samples were obtained from the ongoing ImmuneRACE study (first 160 participants) and from some 1,200 subjects provided by 6 global collaborators. Sample metadata almost always included a de-identified subject ID, COVID-19 status, age in years and sex. HLA class I and class II types, where available, came from metadata supplied by the sample provider rather than from assay-based typing. Findings and caveats that apply to the study as a whole: The quantity of clinical and demographic metadata differed by source and by participant and was supplied without curation.

Details on this clone: There is no known antigen for this receptor. Base-call qualities are not available, and no considerably larger clone is one nucleotide away.

TCRbeta CDR3 regions were amplified from genomic DNA by means of the immunoSEQ Assay, a bias-controlled multiplex PCR. In the paper's pipeline: Within the assay, amplification of reference gene primers was used to estimate how many nucleated cells each sample contained. To quantify the absolute abundance of each unique TCRbeta CDR3 rearrangement, sequence reads were collapsed and filtered. For each sample, productive Simpson clonality was calculated as the square root of Simpson's diversity index across productive rearrangements. The table comes from immuneACCESS by way of TCRdb, which keeps in-frame sequences with V and J called. Part of the clones is missing from these tables; in studies checked, under half for an unresolved V gene and the rest for unknown reasons. D and trimming were read from the DNA, whereas the V and J calls and clone size are those reported in that table. The sample table lists about 64,000 clones, roughly 80% of them with a count of one. The ten largest clonotypes hold over 10% of the sample.

Collaborating institutions collected whole blood in K2EDTA tubes following their own protocols. For TCRbeta analysis, collaborator samples were shipped as frozen whole blood, as isolated PBMCs, or as DNA extracted from either sample type. For CDR1 and CDR2, the germline V gene lists SNHLY and FYNNEI. Germline trimming: 6 bases from V, 4 bases from J; junction bases outside gene matches: 6. The CDR3 holds 15 amino acids from the cysteine to the phenylalanine. Here the CDR3 DNA is all that survives: 45 bases in frame from base 1. The chain is made from TRBV2 and TRBJ2-1, with 10 bases matching TRBD2. The sequencing input was peripheral blood. The sequence came from a man older than 75 with acute or convalescent COVID-19. DNA sequence: TGTGCCAGCAGGACCCTAGCGGGGGTTTACAATGAGCAGTTCTTC. This codes for CASRTLAGVYNEQFF.